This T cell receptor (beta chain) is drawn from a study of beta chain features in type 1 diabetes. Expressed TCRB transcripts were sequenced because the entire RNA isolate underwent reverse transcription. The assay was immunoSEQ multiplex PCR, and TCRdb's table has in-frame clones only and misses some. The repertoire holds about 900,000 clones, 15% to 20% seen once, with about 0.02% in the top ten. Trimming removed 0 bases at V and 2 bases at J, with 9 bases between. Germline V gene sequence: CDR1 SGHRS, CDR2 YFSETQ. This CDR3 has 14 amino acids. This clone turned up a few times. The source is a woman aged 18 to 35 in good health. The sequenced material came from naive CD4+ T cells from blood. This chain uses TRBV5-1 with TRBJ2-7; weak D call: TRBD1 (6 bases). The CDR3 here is CASSLANRAYEQYF. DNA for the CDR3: TGCGCCAGCAGCTTGGCCAACAGGGCCTACGAGCAGTACTTC.